This paragraph reports one TCR beta chain. Antigen unknown. The CDR3 consists of 11 residues. In germline, CDR1 is DFQATT, CDR2 SNEGSKA (reference sequence). V dropped 4 bases and J dropped 1 base, with 5 bases sitting between them. This sample is part of a study of T-cell memory formation after mild COVID-19. 5'RACE, which relied on constant-segment primers, yielded TCR alpha and TCR beta cDNA libraries carrying sample barcodes and UMIs. TCRdb analysed the 5' RACE reads with MiXCR anew, one entry per CDR3 protein. The sample has about 320,000 distinct CDR3 sequences, about 13% seen once. Findings and caveats of the study: Pre-infection memory contained some responding clones, which suggested that cross-reactive memory had joined. Clonal second-wave expansions that peaked on day 37 had unconfirmed SARS-CoV-2 specificity. CD4+ clones that contracted lay mainly in CM and EM; CD8+ ones lay in EMRA.

The receptor was isolated from a young man who had mild COVID-19 (a few samples of this study predate the infection). Cell type and time point are not known. Sequences were obtained from PBMCs or a T cell subset sorted from them (not recorded which). J is TRBJ2-7 and V is TRBV20-1; D remains unclear. CDR3 in amino acids: CSATVSYEQYF. The CDR3 DNA follows: TGCAGTGCTACAGTTTCCTACGAGCAGTACTTC.